A single sample gave rise to the 5 T cell receptor beta chains below, sequenced in a study of blood T cell repertoires in COVID-19. The assay was immunoSEQ multiplex PCR, and TCRdb's table has in-frame clones only and misses some. This sample has 93,000 or so clones, with 70% to 90% found just once. The specimen sequenced was peripheral blood. Receptors were obtained from a woman aged 55-69 years with acute or convalescent COVID-19.

The chain couples TRBV30 to TRBJ1-5; no definite D call. CDR3 length equals 13 residues. Germline lookup yields CDR1 GTSNPN and CDR2 SVGIG (reference sequence). Trimming left V 0 bases short and J 0 bases short, with 3 bases between. In nucleotides, the CDR3 is TGTGCCTGGAGTGTTTATAGCAATCAGCCCCAGCATTTT. Its translation: CAWSVYSNQPQHF.

The rearrangement joins TRBV6-5 to TRBJ1-5, with TRBD1 identical over 10 bases. CDR1 is MNHEY and CDR2 is SVGAGI in the germline V gene. The CDR3 extends over 15 amino acids. J lost 7 bases, V lost 5 bases, and 8 bases had no gene match. CDR3: CASSTDRGRGQPQHF. In nucleotides, the CDR3 is TGTGCCAGCAGTACAGACAGGGGGCGAGGACAGCCCCAGCATTTT.

This clone was seen only a few times. The chain carries TRBV28 and TRBJ2-3, with TRBD2 as a possible D gene (6 bases). The V gene lost 3 bases and the J gene lost 1 base, with 11 bases spanning the gap. The CDR3 is 15 residues long. The germline V gene has CDR1 MDHEN and CDR2 SYDVKM. The DNA for the CDR3 is TGTGCCAGCAGTTTGACGGGGGACCGCACAGATACGCAGTATTTT. Translated: CASSLTGDRTDTQYF.

This chain connects TRBV19 to TRBJ1-1, with D perhaps TRBD1 (5 bases). Germline V gene data show CDR1 as LNHDA and CDR2 as SQIVND (reference sequence). Between the trimmed V and J ends, which lost 0 bases and 3 bases, there was a span of 11 bases. This CDR3 is 15 amino acids long. The CDR3 loop is CASSIEEARDTEAFF. The DNA of the CDR3 is TGTGCCAGTAGTATAGAAGAGGCCAGGGACACTGAAGCTTTCTTT.

This rearrangement joins TRBV30 to TRBJ1-1; a weak D match, TRBD1 (5 bases). In germline, CDR1 is GTSNPN, CDR2 SVGIG (reference sequence). Between the trimmed V and J ends, which lost 3 bases and 0 bases, there was a span of 8 bases. The CDR3 extends over 13 amino acids. The DNA for the CDR3 is TGTGCCTGGAGCCAGGGCCTGAACACTGAAGCTTTCTTT. Its protein product is CAWSQGLNTEAFF.